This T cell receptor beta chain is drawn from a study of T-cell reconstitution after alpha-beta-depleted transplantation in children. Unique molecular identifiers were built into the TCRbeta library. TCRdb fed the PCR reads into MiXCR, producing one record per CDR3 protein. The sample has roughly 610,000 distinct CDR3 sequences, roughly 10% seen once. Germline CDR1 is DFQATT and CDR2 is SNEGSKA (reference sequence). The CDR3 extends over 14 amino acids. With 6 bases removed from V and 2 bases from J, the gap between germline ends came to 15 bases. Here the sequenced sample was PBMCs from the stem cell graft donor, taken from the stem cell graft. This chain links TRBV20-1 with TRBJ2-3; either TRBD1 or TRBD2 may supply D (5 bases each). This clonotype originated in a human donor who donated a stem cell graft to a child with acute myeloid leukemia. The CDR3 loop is CSALSGLTTDTQYF. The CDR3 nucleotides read TGCAGTGCCCTCTCGGGGCTTACCACAGATACGCAGTATTTT.